Each of the 22 T cell receptor beta chains below was sequenced from the same sample in a study of patients and donors after allogeneic stem cell transplantation. TCRdb re-analysed the RT-PCR reads in MiXCR, keeping a single row per CDR3 protein. This table holds 400,000 to 500,000 distinct CDR3 sequences, 16% found once. The specimen was blood, either unsorted or a sorted T cell fraction (not recorded which). These receptors were obtained from a human donor who was either an allogeneic HSCT recipient or a stem cell or donor lymphocyte infusion donor (not recorded which). It is not recorded whose cells these are; they may come from a transplant donor.

This clonotype has only a few counts. The V and J genes are TRBV18 and TRBJ2-1; tentatively, D is TRBD1 (6 bases). This CDR3 has 13 residues. Between the trimmed V and J ends, which lost 4 bases and 2 bases, there was a span of 6 bases. Germline CDR1 and CDR2: KGHSH and LQKENI. The CDR3 spells CASSRDTYNEQFF. The CDR3 bases are TGTGCCAGCTCACGGGACACCTACAATGAGCAGTTCTTC.

This clonotype was seen once. This chain uses TRBV19 with TRBJ1-3; 7 nucleotides line up with TRBD1. Germline V CDR1 and CDR2: LNHDA, SQIVND (reference sequence). This CDR3 contains 17 residues. V was pared by 1 base and J by 0 bases, with 6 bases of the junction left unmatched. The CDR3 spells CASSIVGTANSGNTIYF. The CDR3, as DNA: TGTGCCAGTAGTATAGTGGGGACAGCCAACTCTGGAAACACCATATATTTT.

This sequence joins TRBV9 and TRBJ2-2; tentative D call: TRBD1 (5 bases). Trimming pared 0 bases from V and 7 bases from J, leaving 10 bases between. Germline assignment: CDR1 SGDLS and CDR2 YYNGEE. CDR3 size: 14 residues. The CDR3 DNA follows: TGTGCCAGCAGCGTAGGACAGACCCTCGGGGAGCTGTTTTTT. The encoded protein is CASSVGQTLGELFF.

The chain couples TRBV3-1 to TRBJ2-1, with TRBD2 matching 7 bases. This CDR3 spans 15 amino acids. CDR1 and CDR2 (germline): LGHDT, YNNKEL (reference sequence). With V trimmed by 6 bases and J by 5 bases, 10 bases remained unmatched. DNA of the CDR3: TGTGCCAGCAGGGGTAGTACTAGCGAACACAATGAGCAGTTCTTC. This encodes CASRGSTSEHNEQFF.

The rearrangement joins TRBV5-1 to TRBJ2-1, with TRBD1 matching over 9 bases. CDR1 and CDR2 from the germline V gene are SGHRS and YFSETQ. This CDR3 has 15 amino acids. The junction had 10 bases not matched to a gene; V was cut back by 5 bases and J by 7 bases. In DNA form, the CDR3 reads TGCGCCAGCAGTCGCCCGGGACAGGGTCAGAATGAGCAGTTCTTC. Translated: CASSRPGQGQNEQFF. The full variable domain, with the rest looked up from reference TRBV5-1 and TRBJ2-1, is KAGVTQTPRYLIKTRGQQVTLSCSPISGHRSVSWYQQTPGQGLQFLFEYFSETQRNKGNFPGRFSGRQFSNSRSEMNVSTLELGDSALYLCASSRPGQGQNEQFFGPGTRLTVL.

This chain joins TRBV15 and TRBJ2-5, with D tentatively TRBD1 (5 bases). The germline gives CDR1 LNHNV, CDR2 YYDKDF (reference sequence). Trimming took off 6 bases at V and 3 bases at J, with 23 bases between the two ends. The CDR3 contains 17 residues. The chain's CDR3 is CATRGRAGFTLKETQYF. In nucleotides, the CDR3 is TGTGCCACCAGAGGTCGGGCAGGGTTTACACTTAAAGAGACCCAGTACTTC.

A few counts support this clonotype. The J gene is TRBJ1-3, the V gene TRBV13; D is unclear. Deletions cut 1 base from V and 7 bases from J, with 11 bases between. Germline V gene lookup returns CDR1 PRHDT and CDR2 FYEKMQ (reference sequence). The CDR3 totals 14 residues. Written as DNA, the CDR3 is TGTGCCAGCAGCTTAGACAGCTTGACTAACACCATATATTTT. Its protein is CASSLDSLTNTIYF. Combining the CDR3 with reference TRBV13 and TRBJ1-3 gives the whole variable domain AAGVIQSPRHLIKEKRETATLKCYPIPRHDTVYWYQQGPGQDPQFLISFYEKMQSDKGSIPDRFSAQQFSDYHSELNMSSLELGDSALYFCASSLDSLTNTIYFGEGSWLTVV.

The chain employs TRBV6-1 and TRBJ2-3, with TRBD2 identical over 14 bases. The CDR3 consists of 17 residues. After removal of 6 bases from V and 4 bases from J, the junction contained 9 bases not matched to a gene. Germline V lookup: CDR1 MNHNS, CDR2 SASEGT. This CDR3 reads CASRRIRGLAGADTQYF. As DNA, the CDR3 is TGTGCCAGCAGGCGGATCAGGGGACTAGCGGGAGCAGATACGCAGTATTTT.

This clonotype was counted a few times. This sequence joins TRBV13 and TRBJ2-7; a possible D gene is TRBD2 (7 bases). Per germline, CDR1 PRHDT and CDR2 FYEKMQ (reference sequence). CDR3 size: 18 residues. Trimming cost V 2 bases and J 5 bases, with 25 bases left between them. CDR3 in amino acids: CASSLRRRGPLRGHEQYF. CDR3 nucleotides: TGTGCCAGCAGCTTAAGAAGGCGGGGGCCACTCCGGGGCCACGAGCAGTACTTC.

The V call is TRBV12-3 or TRBV12-4, the J call TRBJ1-1, with D possibly being TRBD1 (6 bases). The ends were cut back, 1 base at V and 6 bases at J, with 12 bases in the middle. This CDR3 is 14 amino acids long. In DNA, the CDR3 is TGTGCCAGCAGTTTAGGGGGGGCGGGTGCTGAAGCTTTCTTT. Its protein product is CASSLGGAGAEAFF.

This clonotype was picked up a small number of times. This CDR3 reads CAWSVQRGETQYF. The CDR3 DNA follows: TGTGCCTGGAGTGTACAGCGGGGAGAGACCCAGTACTTC. The V and J genes are TRBV30 and TRBJ2-5, with TRBD2 matching over 7 bases. CDR1 is GTSNPN and CDR2 is SVGIG in the germline V gene (reference sequence). The CDR3 has 13 amino acids. Trimming took 0 bases from V and 4 from J; bases not matched to a gene: 2.

This clonotype was counted a few times. V is TRBV25-1 and J is TRBJ2-7; no clear D gene. Trimming removed 8 bases at V and 6 bases at J, with 20 bases between. Germline-derived CDR1 and CDR2 are MGHDK and SYGVNS. This CDR3 contains 14 residues. The DNA for the CDR3 is TGTGCCAGCGGTAAGGGAACGCGAGGTCTCGAGCAGTACTTC. Translating it yields CASGKGTRGLEQYF.

The chain is built from TRBV7-8 and TRBJ2-7; a weak D match, TRBD1 (5 bases). The germline gives CDR1 SGHVS, CDR2 FQNEAQ. The CDR3 covers 15 residues. Between the trimmed V and J ends, which lost 5 bases and 3 bases, there was a span of 17 bases. The CDR3 bases are TGTGCCAGCAGCCCCAGGGTAGAGTACGTCTACGAGCAGTACTTC. This sequence encodes CASSPRVEYVYEQYF. Full variable domain (remainder filled in from reference TRBV7-8 and TRBJ2-7): GAGVSQSPRYKVAKRGQDVALRCDPISGHVSLFWYQQALGQGPEFLTYFQNEAQLDKSGLPSDRFFAERPEGSVSTLKIQRTQQEDSAVYLCASSPRVEYVYEQYFGPGTRLTVT.

For this clonotype: One end of the junction does not line up with germline, which may come from a read error. Written as DNA, the CDR3 is TGTGCTAGCAGCCGAGACAGGGGAAATAATTCACCCCTCCACTTT. This gives the protein CASSRDRGNNSPLHF. The chain is built from TRBV7-7 and TRBJ1-6; 8 nucleotides align to TRBD1. In germline, CDR1 is SSHAT, CDR2 FNYEAQ (reference sequence). The length of the CDR3 is 15 residues.

This clonotype was observed a few times. The gene calls are TRBV20-1 and TRBJ2-7, with a tentative D call TRBD2 (5 bases). The CDR3 is made up of 14 amino acids. The germline V gene encodes CDR1 DFQATT and CDR2 SNEGSKA (reference sequence). V lost 2 bases, J lost 0 bases, and 11 bases lay in between. The CDR3 sequence: CSARRRENSYEQYF. The CDR3 bases are TGCAGTGCTAGACGCCGGGAAAACTCCTACGAGCAGTACTTC.

This clonotype was seen only a few times. The V gene is TRBV12-5, the J gene TRBJ2-1; 10 bases align to TRBD2. Per germline, CDR1 LGHNT and CDR2 FRNRAP. The CDR3 is made up of 15 amino acids. J lost 5 bases, V lost 5 bases, and 6 bases had no gene match. CDR3 bases: TGTGCTAGTGGTCGTAGCGGGAGGTTAGACAATGAGCAGTTCTTC. It encodes CASGRSGRLDNEQFF.

The chain recombines TRBV28 with TRBJ1-5; D possibly corresponds to TRBD1 (5 bases). This CDR3 has 15 amino acids. Germline-derived CDR1 and CDR2 are MDHEN and SYDVKM. The germline V and J ends were trimmed by 6 bases and 9 bases, with 21 bases remaining between them. The CDR3 loop is CASSHNSVGLRPQHF. The CDR3 DNA sequence: TGTGCCAGCAGCCATAACTCGGTGGGGCTGCGGCCCCAGCATTTT.

This clonotype was seen a few times. J is TRBJ2-1 and V is TRBV6-1; D remains unclear. Trimming stripped 7 bases from V and 6 bases from J, with 10 bases between. Germline-derived CDR1 and CDR2 are MNHNS and SASEGT. CDR3 length: 12 amino acids. CDR3 protein: CASTSLRNEQFF. The CDR3 region has the DNA TGTGCCAGCACGTCCCTACGCAATGAGCAGTTCTTC.

This clonotype was observed a handful of times. This chain uses TRBV30 with TRBJ1-2; no clear D. Germline V gene lookup returns CDR1 GTSNPN and CDR2 SVGIG (reference sequence). CDR3 length: 14 amino acids. V dropped 2 bases and J dropped 6 bases, with 16 bases sitting between them. The CDR3 coding sequence is TGTGCCTGGAGTTTAGAGACACCGCTCAATGGCTACACCTTC. This codes for CAWSLETPLNGYTF.

CDR3 loop: CATSRDVGNTEAFF. The CDR3 DNA sequence: TGTGCCACCAGCAGAGATGTGGGGAACACTGAAGCTTTCTTT. The genes are TRBV15 and TRBJ1-1; D remains ambiguous. Germline CDR1 and CDR2: LNHNV and YYDKDF (reference sequence). The V end lost 0 bases, the J end lost 1 base, and 6 bases lay between the germline ends. CDR3 size: 14 residues.

The genes are TRBV7-3 and TRBJ2-5; D gene ambiguous. Trimming left V 5 bases short and J 1 base short, with 17 bases between. CDR3 length: 16 residues. Germline V lookup: CDR1 SGHTA, CDR2 FQGTGA. CDR3 sequence: CASSLPLEASQETQYF. For the CDR3, the DNA is TGTGCCAGCAGCCTTCCCCTGGAAGCGTCCCAAGAGACCCAGTACTTC.

This clonotype was picked up a small number of times. CDR3 DNA sequence: TGTGCCAGCAGCACCGTCCTAGGGGGAACCGGGGAGCTGTTTTTT. It encodes CASSTVLGGTGELFF. The V gene is TRBV7-9, the J gene TRBJ2-2; tentative D call: TRBD1 (6 bases). The CDR3 is 15 amino acids. The germline V gene encodes CDR1 SEHNR and CDR2 FQNEAQ (reference sequence). With 5 bases removed from V and 5 bases from J, the gap between germline ends came to 15 bases.